The next 11 T cell receptor beta chains were all read from a single sample in a study of molecular identifiers for immune sequencing clone quantification. TCRdb analysed the PCR reads with MiXCR anew, one entry per CDR3 protein. The sample carries nearly 650,000 distinct CDR3 sequences, roughly 27% recorded once. Sequencing was done on a sample of naive CD8+ T cells from blood, with Jurkat cell RNA spiked in. Described subset: FACS-sorted CD8+CD4-CCR7+CD45RA+ naive T cells. These receptors all come from a human donor in good health. Some libraries in this study had Jurkat cell RNA spiked in.

This clonotype was picked up many times. The chain is built from TRBV11-2 and TRBJ2-1, with D unresolved. Trimming cost V 4 bases and J 10 bases, with 11 bases left between them. The CDR3 totals 12 residues. Germline V CDR1 and CDR2: SGHAT, FQNNGV. CDR3 loop: CASSSVAQEQFF. Here the CDR3 DNA reads TGTGCCAGCAGCTCCGTGGCTCAGGAGCAGTTCTTC.

This clonotype was seen ten or more times. The chain employs TRBV2 and TRBJ2-3; 8 nucleotides agree with TRBD2. This CDR3 is built from 15 residues. CDR1 and CDR2 (germline): SNHLY, FYNNEI. The V segment lost 5 bases and the J segment 6 bases; nucleotides outside the gene matches: 10. CDR3 sequence: CASSQLAEGSDTQYF. CDR3 nucleotide sequence: TGTGCCAGCAGTCAACTAGCGGAAGGCTCTGATACGCAGTATTTT.

This clonotype has a handful of counts. The chain uses TRBV4-1 and TRBJ2-4; perhaps TRBD2 as D (5 bases). Trimming removed 0 bases from V and 8 bases from J, with 11 bases in between. This CDR3 has 14 amino acids. In germline, CDR1 is MGHRA, CDR2 YSYEKL. CDR3 loop: CASSQDRGLDIQYF. Here the CDR3 DNA reads TGCGCCAGCAGCCAAGATCGAGGGCTAGACATTCAGTACTTC.

This clonotype has a handful of counts. The CDR3 does not close with the conserved phenylalanine or tryptophan, likely indicating a read error. The V gene is TRBV20-1, the J gene TRBJ1-1, with D possibly TRBD1 on 5 matching bases. Germline V lookup: CDR1 DFQATT, CDR2 SNEGSKA (reference sequence). V lost 3 bases and J lost 3, with 14 bases in between. The CDR3 loop spans 14 amino acids. The CDR3, as DNA: TGCAGTGCTAGTTCTGCCAGGGCTTACACTGAAGCTTTCTTA. As protein: CSASSARAYTEAFL.

The chain links TRBV5-6 to TRBJ1-2, with D perhaps matching TRBD1 (5 bases). The V and J ends lost 3 bases and 5 bases respectively, with 17 bases between them. Germline CDR1 reads SGHDT; CDR2 reads YYEEEE. This CDR3 comprises 15 residues. In DNA form, the CDR3 reads TGTGCCAGCAGCTACGAGGCGACAGCCCCATATGGCTACACCTTC. This gives the protein CASSYEATAPYGYTF.

This chain's CDR3 is CASSQSGRTNTGELFF. The CDR3 DNA is TGCGCCAGCAGCCAATCTGGGAGGACGAACACCGGGGAGCTGTTTTTT. The chain has TRBV4-1 and TRBJ2-2; maybe TRBD2 (6 bases). CDR1 is MGHRA and CDR2 is YSYEKL in the germline V gene. The CDR3 contains 16 residues. V was cut by 2 bases and J by 0 bases, with 10 bases left in between.

This clonotype was seen only a few times. The chain has TRBV4-1 and TRBJ2-1; D not certain. V was shortened by 3 bases and J by 7 bases, with 7 bases between the two germline ends. The germline V gene has CDR1 MGHRA and CDR2 YSYEKL. The CDR3 covers 12 residues. CDR3: CASSHIANEQFF. Written as DNA, the CDR3 is TGCGCCAGCAGCCATATAGCTAATGAGCAGTTCTTC.

This clonotype occurred a few times. V gene TRBV6-6 combines with J gene TRBJ2-3, with D possibly called TRBD1 or TRBD2 (5 bases each). The CDR3 totals 18 residues. Germline V gene data show CDR1 as MNHNY and CDR2 as SVGAGI (reference sequence). V dropped 1 base and J dropped 7 bases, with 24 bases sitting between them. The CDR3 protein is CASSYYEAGTPPPNTQYF. The CDR3 nucleotides read TGTGCCAGCAGTTACTATGAGGCTGGGACCCCCCCCCCGAATACGCAGTATTTT.

With regard to this clonotype: Likely a read error: the CDR3 ends without its conserved phenylalanine or tryptophan. The chain couples TRBV4-3 to TRBJ2-7; 8 bases line up with TRBD1. V lost 4 bases to trimming and J lost 3 bases; unmatched junction nucleotides: 8. There are 15 residues in the CDR3. Per germline, CDR1 LGHNA and CDR2 YSLEER. This chain's CDR3 is CASSPGTGAFYEQYL. CDR3 sequence (DNA): TGCGCCAGCAGCCCCGGGACAGGAGCCTTCTACGAGCAGTACCTC.

This clonotype was observed at least ten times. This rearrangement joins TRBV14 to TRBJ2-3; D is ambiguous. There are 14 residues in the CDR3. Germline loops: CDR1 SGHDN, CDR2 FVKESK. The V gene lost 5 bases and the J gene lost 1 base, with 10 bases spanning the gap. CDR3 amino acids: CASSYLSGTDTQYF. As DNA, the CDR3 is TGTGCCAGCAGCTACCTGAGTGGCACAGATACGCAGTATTTT. Full variable domain (outside the CDR3, taken from reference TRBV14 and TRBJ2-3): EAGVTQFPSHSVIEKGQTVTLRCDPISGHDNLYWYRRVMGKEIKFLLHFVKESKQDESGMPNNRFLAERTGGTYSTLKVQPAELEDSGVYFCASSYLSGTDTQYFGPGTRLTVL.

Only a few counts were recorded for this clonotype. The rearrangement links TRBV15 to TRBJ2-6; weak D call: TRBD1 (5 bases). Germline V lookup: CDR1 LNHNV, CDR2 YYDKDF (reference sequence). Trimming pared 5 bases from V and 4 bases from J, leaving 24 bases between. The CDR3 has 19 residues. CDR3 loop: CATSGVWSVGPSGANVLTF. The CDR3 region has the DNA TGTGCCACCAGCGGGGTCTGGTCAGTGGGGCCTTCAGGGGCCAACGTCCTGACTTTC.